A selection of T cell receptor beta chains follows, all from one sample in a study of T cell responses to AZD1222 COVID-19 vaccine. Profiled with immunoSEQ multiplex PCR; TCRdb holds only in-frame clones, not every one. The profile shows more than 85,000 clones, less than 95% of them singletons. The sample in question was peripheral blood, obtained on day 0 of AZD1222 vaccination. The source of these receptors is an adult in good health. CDR3s include the opening cysteine and the closing phenylalanine or tryptophan. Each record gives: D gene, J gene, clone size, V gene, CDR3 protein, CDR3 DNA. A D gene is named only where the DNA matches it firmly. Only some rows state a clone size, as once, few, many or a class for expanded clones.

>TRBD2|TRBJ2-2|-|TRBV6-5
CASSLGLSNTGELFF
TGTGCCAGCAGCCTGGGACTATCGAACACCGGGGAGCTGTTTTTT
>-|TRBJ1-4|-|TRBV2
CASNEGVGKLFF
TGTGCCAGCAATGAAGGTGTGGGAAAACTGTTTTTT
>-|TRBJ1-2|-|TRBV7-9
CASSFDIRSLGRDTF
TGTGCCAGCAGCTTCGATATACGGTCCCTGGGGAGGGACACCTTC
>-|TRBJ1-6|-|TRBV28
CASSRGGAYLNSPLHF
TGTGCCAGCAGTCGGGGCGGGGCCTACCTTAATTCACCCCTCCACTTT
>-|TRBJ1-2|-|TRBV5-1
CASSPGVGNYGYTF
TGCGCCAGCAGCCCGGGGGTGGGGAACTATGGCTACACCTTC
>-|TRBJ1-6|-|TRBV28
CASRETTGQNSPLHF
TGTGCCAGCAGAGAGACTACAGGGCAGAATTCACCCCTCCACTTT
>-|TRBJ1-2|-|TRBV3-1/TRBV3-2
CASSLQTGREVGGYTF
TGTGCCAGCAGCCTACAAACCGGGAGGGAAGTAGGTGGCTACACCTTC
>TRBD1|TRBJ1-2|-|TRBV27
CASSLDRGHGYTF
TGTGCCAGCAGTTTGGACAGGGGTCATGGCTACACCTTC
>-|TRBJ2-2|-|TRBV2
CASSQEGSGELFF
TGTGCCAGCAGCCAGGAGGGATCCGGGGAGCTGTTTTTT
>TRBD1|TRBJ1-5|-|TRBV6-1
CASSESGGYQPQHF
TGTGCCAGCAGTGAATCAGGGGGTTATCAGCCCCAGCATTTT
>-|TRBJ1-2|-|TRBV6-5
CASSYGDPPGNGYTF
TGTGCCAGCAGTTACGGGGACCCCCCAGGGAATGGCTACACCTTC
>-|TRBJ1-1|once|TRBV19
CASKFRGVMNTEAFF
TGTGCCAGTAAGTTCCGGGGGGTTATGAACACTGAAGCTTTCTTT
>TRBD2|TRBJ2-2|once|TRBV2
CASSVRGGLFF
TGTGCCAGCAGTGTTCGCGGGGGGCTGTTTTTT
>-|TRBJ1-4|-|TRBV7-9
CASSLVGVNEKLFF
TGTGCCAGCAGCTTAGTCGGGGTAAATGAAAAACTGTTTTTT
>-|TRBJ1-1|-|TRBV28
CASSSGGRRTEAFF
TGTGCCAGCAGCTCGGGGGGGAGACGGACTGAAGCTTTCTTT
>-|TRBJ1-1|-|TRBV2
CASSVTLQGTEAFF
TGTGCCAGCAGTGTAACACTACAGGGAACTGAAGCTTTCTTT
>TRBD2|TRBJ2-5|-|TRBV28
CASSRALAGNYQETQYF
TGTGCCAGCAGCCGGGCCTTAGCGGGGAACTACCAAGAGACCCAGTACTTC
>TRBD1|TRBJ2-7|-|TRBV7-9
CASSSETGGYEQYF
TGTGCCAGCAGCTCGGAGACAGGGGGCTACGAGCAGTACTTC
>-|TRBJ1-1|-|TRBV6-6
CASTREGTEAFF
TGTGCCAGCACCCGGGAGGGTACTGAAGCTTTCTTT
>-|TRBJ1-6|-|TRBV30
CAHKVRGPTYNSPLHF
TGTGCCCATAAAGTAAGGGGCCCAACCTATAATTCACCCCTCCACTTT
>-|TRBJ2-7|-|TRBV10-3
CAISENTGLGEQYF
TGTGCCATCAGTGAAAATACAGGGTTGGGCGAGCAGTACTTC
>TRBD1|TRBJ1-1|-|TRBV19
CASLQGAKAEAFF
TGTGCCAGTCTTCAGGGGGCGAAGGCCGAAGCTTTCTTT
>-|TRBJ2-2|-|TRBV7-6
CASSRQNTGELFF
TGTGCCAGCAGCAGACAAAACACCGGGGAGCTGTTTTTT
>TRBD2|TRBJ2-2|once|TRBV27
CASSIRGLNTGELFF
TGTGCCAGCAGTATCCGGGGACTAAACACCGGGGAGCTGTTTTTT
>TRBD1|TRBJ1-1|-|TRBV6-1
CASSEAIGQGLNTEAFF
TGTGCCAGCAGTGAAGCGATTGGACAGGGGTTGAACACTGAAGCTTTCTTT
>-|TRBJ2-1|-|TRBV27
CASSLGPNNEQFF
TGTGCCAGCAGTTTGGGTCCAAACAATGAGCAGTTCTTC
>-|TRBJ2-3|-|TRBV9
CASSVYGVSSTDTQYF
TGTGCCAGCAGCGTATATGGGGTTTCTAGCACAGATACGCAGTATTTT
>-|TRBJ1-2|-|TRBV20-1
CSARDIGYTF
TGCAGTGCTAGAGATATCGGCTACACCTTC
>-|TRBJ1-1|-|TRBV5-1
CASSLSGGTEAFF
TGCGCCAGCAGCTTGTCAGGTGGTACTGAAGCTTTCTTT
>-|TRBJ1-5|-|TRBV19
CASSAGREVYQPQHF
TGTGCCAGTAGTGCAGGCAGGGAAGTTTATCAGCCCCAGCATTTT
>TRBD1|TRBJ1-1|-|TRBV6-5
CASSYSARGHTEAFF
TGTGCCAGCAGTTACTCGGCCAGGGGGCACACTGAAGCTTTCTTT
>TRBD1|TRBJ1-2|-|TRBV6-5
CASITDRGYGYTF
TGTGCCAGCATTACGGACAGGGGGTATGGCTACACCTTC
>TRBD1|TRBJ2-7|-|TRBV27
CASSPGQDYEQYF
TGTGCCAGCAGTCCGGGACAGGACTACGAGCAGTACTTC
>-|TRBJ1-2|once|TRBV30
CACTPTNYGYTF
TGTGCCTGTACACCAACTAACTATGGCTACACCTTC
>TRBD1|TRBJ2-7|-|TRBV6-5
CASRTTGTYEQYF
TGTGCCAGCAGGACGACAGGGACCTACGAGCAGTACTTC
>-|TRBJ2-7|-|TRBV19
CASSINVGYEQYF
TGTGCCAGTAGTATAAACGTGGGTTACGAGCAGTACTTC
>-|TRBJ1-2|-|TRBV18
CASSEGPTKTNYGYTF
TGTGCCAGCTCAGAAGGACCTACCAAGACTAACTATGGCTACACCTTC
>-|TRBJ2-2|-|TRBV28
CASSRSPGNTGELFF
TGTGCCAGCAGCCGAAGCCCAGGCAACACCGGGGAGCTGTTTTTT
>-|TRBJ1-5|-|TRBV6-6
CASIPRRKYQPQHF
TGTGCCAGCATTCCCCGGCGGAAGTATCAGCCCCAGCATTTT
>-|TRBJ1-2|-|TRBV11-3
CASSLGSTNYGYTF
TGTGCCAGCAGCTTGGGCAGCACTAACTATGGCTACACCTTC